This entry lists 3 T cell receptor beta chains sequenced from one sample in a study of cytomegalovirus exposure and HLA in healthy donors. Amplification used 60 Vbeta primers and 13 Jbeta primers. TCRdb's table, derived via immunoSEQ multiplex PCR, lists solely in-frame clones and lacks some. This table has fewer than 60,000 clones, roughly 77% appearing once. Sequenced input: PBMCs. All receptors come from a woman aged 40-49 years in good health and CMV-seropositive.

The chain joins TRBV5-1 to TRBJ1-1; TRBD1 might be the D (5 bases). Germline CDR1 and CDR2: SGHRS and YFSETQ. This CDR3 is built from 12 residues. V lost 0 bases, J lost 11 bases, and 11 bases lay in between. For the CDR3, the DNA is TGCGCCAGCAGCTTGGGGGGCGTTTTGGCTTTCTTT. It translates to CASSLGGVLAFF.

This chain connects TRBV6-1 to TRBJ2-3; D ambiguous. Germline loops: CDR1 MNHNS, CDR2 SASEGT. This CDR3 has 14 residues. The CDR3 loop is CASSVGRSTDTQYF. The CDR3 coding sequence is TGTGCTAGTTCCGTTGGCAGGAGCACAGATACGCAGTATTTT.

As DNA, the CDR3 is TGTGCCAGCAGTTTAACGGGGTCCTACAATGAGCAGTTCTTC. This encodes CASSLTGSYNEQFF. V is TRBV28 and J is TRBJ2-1, with TRBD2 as a possible D gene (5 bases). The CDR3 extends over 14 amino acids. Germline values: CDR1 MDHEN, CDR2 SYDVKM. Trimming shortened V by 2 bases and J by 1 base, and 6 bases separated the two germline ends. The variable domain in full, with the rest retrieved from reference TRBV28 and TRBJ2-1, is DVKVTQSSRYLVKRTGEKVFLECVQDMDHENMFWYRQDPGLGLRLIYFSYDVKMKEKGDIPEGYSVSREKKERFSLILESASTNQTSMYLCASSLTGSYNEQFFGPGTRLTVL.